Each of the 22 T cell receptor beta chains below was sequenced from the same sample in a study of T-cell memory formation after mild COVID-19. TCRdb itself ran the 5' RACE reads through MiXCR, one entry per CDR3 protein. The top ten hold 2.1% of the sample, which has under 250,000 distinct CDR3 sequences, approximately 15% seen once. The sample taken for sequencing was PBMCs or a T cell subset sorted from them (not recorded which). The receptors stem from an adult woman who had mild COVID-19 (a few samples of this study predate the infection). Cell type and time point are not known.

This clonotype was counted at least ten times. The CDR3 region is CASSLHRGGVTEAFF. CDR3 DNA sequence: TGTGCCAGCAGCTTACACAGGGGTGGGGTCACTGAAGCTTTCTTT. The chain is built from TRBV5-6 and TRBJ1-1; 7 positions agree with TRBD1. The germline CDR1 and CDR2 sequences are SGHDT and YYEEEE. The CDR3 contains 15 residues. V trimming: 2 bases; J trimming: 4 bases; junction bases outside the gene matches: 8.

This clonotype came up many times. The J gene is TRBJ2-7, the V gene TRBV10-3; D is undetermined. The CDR3 is 11 residues long. Trimming took 3 bases from V and 5 from J, leaving 5 bases between them. Germline V gene lookup returns CDR1 ENHRY and CDR2 SYGVKD. CDR3 residues: CAISDKNEQYF. CDR3 sequence (DNA): TGTGCCATCAGTGATAAAAACGAGCAGTACTTC.

The rearrangement links TRBV7-8 to TRBJ2-1; 8 nucleotides agree with TRBD2. CDR1 is SGHVS, CDR2 FQNEAQ, per germline. The CDR3 is made up of 15 amino acids. Trimming at V came to 7 bases and at J to 3 bases, leaving 8 bases not matched to a gene. CDR3 loop: CASTQAGVVYNEQFF. The CDR3 DNA reads as TGTGCCAGCACCCAAGCGGGAGTGGTCTACAATGAGCAGTTCTTC.

This sequence joins TRBV18 and TRBJ1-1; TRBD1 is a possible D gene (6 bases). V lost 1 base and J 5 bases, leaving 11 bases between the germline ends. CDR3 length: 14 residues. Germline CDR1 and CDR2: KGHSH and LQKENI. In DNA form, the CDR3 reads TGTGCCAGCTCACCACTGGCAGGGGAAACTGAAGCTTTCTTT. It codes for CASSPLAGETEAFF.

This clonotype appeared a few times. The genes are TRBV3-1 and TRBJ2-7, with a weak D call TRBD2 (6 bases). Germline V CDR1 and CDR2: LGHDT, YNNKEL (reference sequence). V was trimmed by 7 bases and J by 3 bases, leaving 7 bases between them. The length of the CDR3 is 11 residues. CDR3 nucleotides: TGTGCCAGCACTAGCGACTACGAGCAGTACTTC. As protein: CASTSDYEQYF.

The gene calls are TRBV27 and TRBJ1-2; 7 bases match TRBD1. V lost 2 bases and J lost 6; bases outside the gene matches: 3. The germline gives CDR1 MNHEY, CDR2 SMNVEV (reference sequence). The CDR3 consists of 13 residues. This CDR3 reads CASSLQGTDGYTF. In nucleotides, the CDR3 is TGTGCCAGCAGTTTACAGGGGACAGATGGCTACACCTTC.

In this sample, this clonotype turned up once. The V call is TRBV25-1, the J call TRBJ1-2; D remains unclear. Germline lookup yields CDR1 MGHDK and CDR2 SYGVNS. The CDR3 has 12 amino acids. Trimming cost V 1 base and J 8 bases, with 8 bases left between them. The CDR3 loop reads CASSESGRGYTF. Written as DNA, the CDR3 is TGTGCCAGCAGTGAATCGGGCAGAGGCTACACCTTC.

In this sample, this clonotype turned up a few times. This sequence joins TRBV3-1 and TRBJ2-7; no definite D call. Germline CDR1 reads LGHDT; CDR2 reads YNNKEL (reference sequence). Trimming shortened V by 5 bases and J by 1 base, and 9 bases separated the two germline ends. The CDR3 has 13 amino acids. CDR3 in DNA: TGTGCCAGCAGCACCTATAATTCCTACGAGCAGTACTTC. This sequence encodes CASSTYNSYEQYF.

This clonotype appeared a few times. The V call is TRBV5-1, the J call TRBJ2-2; perhaps TRBD1 as D (6 bases). CDR3 length: 14 amino acids. Deletions cut 6 bases from V and 5 bases from J, with 14 bases between. CDR1 and CDR2 from the germline V gene are SGHRS and YFSETQ. This CDR3 is CASTKNRGTGELFF. CDR3 DNA sequence: TGCGCCAGCACCAAAAATAGGGGGACCGGGGAGCTGTTTTTT. The variable domain in full, completed from reference TRBV5-1 and TRBJ2-2, reads KAGVTQTPRYLIKTRGQQVTLSCSPISGHRSVSWYQQTPGQGLQFLFEYFSETQRNKGNFPGRFSGRQFSNSRSEMNVSTLELGDSALYLCASTKNRGTGELFFGEGSRLTVL.

This clonotype was detected only a few times. Written as DNA, the CDR3 is TGTGCCAGCAGTTTTTCCTCACGCCCTAGCACAGATACGCAGTATTTT. This sequence encodes CASSFSSRPSTDTQYF. The genes are TRBV12-3 or TRBV12-4 and TRBJ2-3; D not certain. The CDR3 is 16 residues long. Trimming removed 3 bases at V and 0 bases at J, with 13 bases between.

This clonotype has at least ten counts. The rearrangement joins TRBV7-2 to TRBJ2-1; D is possibly TRBD2 (6 bases). CDR1 SGHTA and CDR2 FQGNSA come from the germline V gene. Between the trimmed V and J ends, which lost 1 base and 2 bases, there was a span of 12 bases. This CDR3 contains 16 residues. The CDR3 is CASSLEAGLAYNEQFF. The CDR3 region has the DNA TGTGCCAGCAGCTTAGAGGCGGGATTAGCCTACAATGAGCAGTTCTTC. The variable domain in full, with the rest retrieved from reference TRBV7-2 and TRBJ2-1, is GAGVSQSPSNKVTEKGKDVELRCDPISGHTALYWYRQSLGQGLEFLIYFQGNSAPDKSGLPSDRFSAERTGGSVSTLTIQRTQQEDSAVYLCASSLEAGLAYNEQFFGPGTRLTVL.

This rearrangement joins TRBV29-1 to TRBJ2-5; D is undetermined. The germline V gene encodes CDR1 SQVTM and CDR2 ANQGSEA. There are 14 residues in the CDR3. V lost 7 bases and J lost 1, with 16 bases in between. For the CDR3, the DNA is TGCAGCGGTGTAGACACGGTCTCCCAAGAGACCCAGTACTTC. The encoded protein is CSGVDTVSQETQYF.

This sequence joins TRBV5-1 and TRBJ2-6; TRBD2 is a possible D gene (5 bases). Per the germline V gene, CDR1 is SGHRS and CDR2 is YFSETQ. CDR3 length: 17 residues. The V gene lost 5 bases and the J gene lost 0 bases, with 15 bases spanning the gap. This CDR3 reads CASSLGAVSSGANVLTF. CDR3 in DNA: TGCGCCAGCAGTCTTGGAGCGGTGAGCTCTGGGGCCAACGTCCTGACTTTC.

The chain uses TRBV20-1 and TRBJ2-7; the match to TRBD2 covers 8 bases. Looked up from germline, CDR1 is DFQATT and CDR2 is SNEGSKA (reference sequence). J lost 4 bases, V lost 6 bases, and 17 bases had no gene match. This CDR3 is built from 16 residues. The CDR3 protein is CSAHSGGAELKYEQYF. CDR3 coding DNA: TGCAGTGCCCATTCGGGGGGGGCAGAGCTAAAATACGAGCAGTACTTC.

This chain joins TRBV7-8 and TRBJ2-3; no reliable D call. In germline, CDR1 is SGHVS, CDR2 FQNEAQ. V lost 1 base and J lost 2, with 10 bases in between. This CDR3 is built from 15 residues. CDR3 sequence: CASSLVRVPTDTQYF. The CDR3 bases are TGTGCCAGCAGCTTAGTTCGGGTTCCCACAGATACGCAGTATTTT.

This clonotype was detected only a few times. The chain is built from TRBV6-4 and TRBJ2-1; D is ambiguous. Germline loops: CDR1 MRHNA, CDR2 SNTAGT. V lost 5 bases, J lost 9 bases, and 5 bases lay in between. The CDR3 is 10 residues long. Here the CDR3 reads CASSYGEQFF. DNA for the CDR3: TGTGCCAGCAGTTACGGTGAGCAGTTCTTC.

CDR3 region: CASSRPGGGTGYTF. CDR3 DNA sequence: TGCGCCAGCAGCCGGCCAGGAGGCGGGACTGGCTACACCTTC. The J gene is TRBJ1-2, the V gene TRBV5-1; tentative D call: TRBD1 (5 bases). The CDR3 is 14 amino acids. Trimming cost V 4 bases and J 7 bases, with 17 bases left between them. The germline CDR1 and CDR2 sequences are SGHRS and YFSETQ.

This chain connects TRBV7-2 to TRBJ1-2; a weak D match, TRBD1 (6 bases). The CDR3 consists of 15 residues. V was cut by 5 bases and J by 3 bases, with 16 bases left in between. Germline V gene lookup returns CDR1 SGHTA and CDR2 FQGNSA. The DNA for the CDR3 is TGTGCCAGCAGCGCGGGGGACAAGAAGCACTATGGCTACACCTTC. Translating it yields CASSAGDKKHYGYTF.

This clonotype appeared a few times. The V gene is TRBV12-3 or TRBV12-4, the J gene TRBJ2-1, with 15 bases lining up with TRBD2. V trimming: 5 bases; J trimming: 2 bases; junction bases outside the gene matches: 4. The CDR3 contains 17 residues. The CDR3 bases are TGTGCCAGCAGTGGCAGGACTAGCGGGAGGGCCTACAATGAGCAGTTCTTC. Its protein is CASSGRTSGRAYNEQFF.

The chain has TRBV7-6 and TRBJ2-1, with D unclear. The CDR3 contains 13 residues. CDR1 and CDR2 (germline): SGHVS, FNYEAQ. Trimming removed 6 bases from V and 5 bases from J, with 11 bases in between. In DNA, the CDR3 is TGTGCCAGCAGACTCGGAGAAAACAATGAGCAGTTCTTC. Amino acid sequence: CASRLGENNEQFF. Full variable domain (missing parts from reference TRBV7-6 and TRBJ2-1): GAGVSQSPRYKVTKRGQDVALRCDPISGHVSLYWYRQALGQGPEFLTYFNYEAQQDKSGLPNDRFSAERPEGSISTLTIQRTEQRDSAMYRCASRLGENNEQFFGPGTRLTVL.

CDR3 sequence reads: CAWGQGTEAFF. Here the CDR3 DNA reads TGTGCCTGGGGACAGGGCACTGAAGCTTTCTTT. This chain joins TRBV30 and TRBJ1-1; 8 positions agree with TRBD1. Germline V gene data show CDR1 as GTSNPN and CDR2 as SVGIG (reference sequence). Trimming cost V 5 bases and J 4 bases; bases outside gene matches: 0. This CDR3 is 11 amino acids long.

The chain employs TRBV10-3 and TRBJ2-5; a weak D match, TRBD1 (5 bases). Germline CDR1 is ENHRY and CDR2 is SYGVKD. Trimming took 8 bases from V and 1 from J, leaving 11 bases between them. The CDR3 is made up of 13 amino acids. The CDR3 sequence: CAIGDRGQETQYF. In DNA, the CDR3 is TGTGCCATCGGGGATAGGGGCCAAGAGACCCAGTACTTC.